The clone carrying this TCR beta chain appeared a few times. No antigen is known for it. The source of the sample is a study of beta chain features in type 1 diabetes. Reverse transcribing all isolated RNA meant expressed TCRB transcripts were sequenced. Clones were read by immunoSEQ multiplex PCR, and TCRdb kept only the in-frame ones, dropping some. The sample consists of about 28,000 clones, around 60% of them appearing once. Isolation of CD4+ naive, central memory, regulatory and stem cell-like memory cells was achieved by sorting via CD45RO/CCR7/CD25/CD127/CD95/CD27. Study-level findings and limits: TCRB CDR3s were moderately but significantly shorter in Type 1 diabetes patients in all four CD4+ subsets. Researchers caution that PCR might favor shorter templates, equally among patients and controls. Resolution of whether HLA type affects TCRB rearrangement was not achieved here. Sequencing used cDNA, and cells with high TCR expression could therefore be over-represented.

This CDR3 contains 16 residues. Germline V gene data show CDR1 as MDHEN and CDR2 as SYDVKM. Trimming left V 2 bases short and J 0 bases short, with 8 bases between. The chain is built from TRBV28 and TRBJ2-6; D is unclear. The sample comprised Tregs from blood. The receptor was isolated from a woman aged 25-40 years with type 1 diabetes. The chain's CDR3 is CASSLPFRSGANVLTF. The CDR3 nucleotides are TGTGCCAGCAGTTTACCGTTCCGCTCTGGGGCCAACGTCCTGACTTTC.